A selection of T cell receptor beta chains follows, all from one sample in a study of shared clonotypes between healthy human individuals. Some clones are missing from TCRdb's copy, which holds only in-frame ones; the method was immunoSEQ multiplex PCR. The sample includes 300,000 or so clones, less than 85% of them seen just once. The specimen was memory CD4+ T cells sorted from blood. These receptors came from a young man in good health. CDR3s include the opening cysteine and the closing phenylalanine or tryptophan. Fields, in order: CDR3 DNA, CDR3 protein, D gene, clone size, V gene, J gene. The D gene is left open where the match is weak. Where a row states a size, it is once, few, many or the class of an expanded clone; other rows omit it.

TGTGCCAGTAGTCGATTTACCTTCTCAGGGGTCTGGGGGGATACGCAGTATTTT	CASSRFTFSGVWGDTQYF	.	.	TRBV19	TRBJ2-3
TGCGCCAGCAGCTTGATGTCGGGAGTTGCAGAGACCCAGTACTTC	CASSLMSGVAETQYF	.	.	TRBV5-1	TRBJ2-5
TGCGCCAGCAGCACACTTAGCGCCACAGATACGCAGTATTTT	CASSTLSATDTQYF	.	few	TRBV5-1	TRBJ2-3
TGTGCCAGCAGTGAGGTAGCCGGGACAGGGGGAAGGGATGAGCAGTTCTTC	CASSEVAGTGGRDEQFF	TRBD1	.	TRBV25-1	TRBJ2-1
TGTGCCAGCAGCTTATTTACCGGGGTCAATGAGCAGTTCTTC	CASSLFTGVNEQFF	.	.	TRBV7-8	TRBJ2-1
TGTGCCGCTACAGGGACTAGCGGTCCCACAGATACGCAGTATTTT	CAATGTSGPTDTQYF	TRBD2	few	TRBV6-6	TRBJ2-3
TGTGCCAGCAGCCAAAGCCCACAGGGGTTAATCCGGCAGTTCTTC	CASSQSPQGLIRQFF	TRBD1	few	TRBV7-2	TRBJ2-1
TGTGCCAGCAGTCGCATACAGGGGGCAGGAGGAAACACCATATATTTT	CASSRIQGAGGNTIYF	TRBD1	.	TRBV28	TRBJ1-3
TGTGCCAGCAGCCCGCCATGGCAAAACGGCTACACCTTC	CASSPPWQNGYTF	.	.	TRBV11-2	TRBJ1-2
TGTGCCAGCAGCCGGACACGGAATAACAATGAGCAGTTCTTC	CASSRTRNNNEQFF	.	.	TRBV6-4	TRBJ2-1
TGCGCCAGCAGCCACTCACCTCTCGACAGGGTCAATCAGCCCCAGCATTTT	CASSHSPLDRVNQPQHF	TRBD1	few	TRBV4-1	TRBJ1-5
TGTGCCAGCAGCTTGGGGAACAGGGGAGGGTTGAACACTGAAGCTTTCTTT	CASSLGNRGGLNTEAFF	TRBD1	.	TRBV5-6	TRBJ1-1
TGTGCCAGCAGCTTAGGACTACTGAACACCGGGGAGCTGTTTTTT	CASSLGLLNTGELFF	.	.	TRBV7-2	TRBJ2-2
TGCAGCACCACCGGGGCTAGCTCTCCTGGAGAGACCCAGTACTTC	CSTTGASSPGETQYF	.	.	TRBV29-1	TRBJ2-5
TGTGCCAGCAGCTCCGGGGGGCTGAACACTGAAGCTTTCTTT	CASSSGGLNTEAFF	.	.	TRBV11-2	TRBJ1-1
TGTGCCAGCAGTCCCAGATTTGAAGGGGCGGAGACTTTCTTT	CASSPRFEGAETFF	.	.	TRBV27	TRBJ1-1
TGTGCCATCAGTGAGATACAGGGAGGTGGCTACACCTTC	CAISEIQGGGYTF	.	once	TRBV10-3	TRBJ1-2
TGTGCCAGCTCACTCCACGGGACAATCGGCTTCTACGAGCAGTACTTC	CASSLHGTIGFYEQYF	.	few	TRBV18	TRBJ2-7
TGTGCCAGCACCATGATCGGACTAGCGGGAGATACGCAGTATTTT	CASTMIGLAGDTQYF	TRBD2	.	TRBV6-4	TRBJ2-3
TGTGCCAGTAGTCTTTCGGGACCAAGAGAGACCCAGTACTTC	CASSLSGPRETQYF	.	.	TRBV19	TRBJ2-5
TGCGCCAGCAGCTTGGGCCCGGGGGGAGAGACCCAGTACTTC	CASSLGPGGETQYF	TRBD2	once	TRBV5-1	TRBJ2-5
TGCGCCAGCAGCGGAGGGACTAGCGGACACACAGATACGCAGTATTTT	CASSGGTSGHTDTQYF	TRBD2	.	TRBV5-1	TRBJ2-3
TGTGCCAGCAGCGTGTGGACAGGGGGAGCAACCTACGAGCAGTACTTC	CASSVWTGGATYEQYF	TRBD1	.	TRBV7-9	TRBJ2-7
TGTGCCAGCAGCTTAACCGGGGCCCTCGGCTGGGAGCAGTTCTTC	CASSLTGALGWEQFF	.	.	TRBV7-3	TRBJ2-1
TGCGCCAGCAGCCCCGGGACTAGAGGCAATGAGCAGTTCTTC	CASSPGTRGNEQFF	TRBD2	.	TRBV5-1	TRBJ2-1
TGTGCCAGCAGCCCCACCGGAGATACGCAGTATTTT	CASSPTGDTQYF	.	.	TRBV7-3	TRBJ2-3
TGTGCCAGCAGTCCCCGGACAGGGTCCAGTCGCCGGCAGTACTTC	CASSPRTGSSRRQYF	TRBD1	few	TRBV27	TRBJ2-7
TGTGCCAGTAGTATAGATCGTCGTGGCGGAAACCAAGAGACCCAGTACTTC	CASSIDRRGGNQETQYF	.	.	TRBV19	TRBJ2-5
TGTGCCAGCAGCGTTCTTTTGACCCTAGCCAAAAACATTCAGTACTTC	CASSVLLTLAKNIQYF	.	.	TRBV7-2	TRBJ2-4
TGTGCCATCAGTGAGTCGAGGGGGGCGGGAAGTAACAATGAGCAGTTCTTC	CAISESRGAGSNNEQFF	.	.	TRBV10-3	TRBJ2-1
TGTGCCAGCAGCAACTCCGGGGCGGCCTTCAACTACGAGCAGTACTTC	CASSNSGAAFNYEQYF	.	.	TRBV7-2	TRBJ2-7
TGTGCCAGCAACAGCCTCGTGATAGCGGTGGGAGATACGCAGTATTTT	CASNSLVIAVGDTQYF	.	.	TRBV7-2	TRBJ2-3
TGTGCCAGCAGCTTAGGTGACGCAGGGTGGAGGTACTTC	CASSLGDAGWRYF	.	once	TRBV11-3	TRBJ2-5
TGTGCCAGCTCACCCACAGGGGGGGAAGACGGCTACACCTTC	CASSPTGGEDGYTF	TRBD1	.	TRBV18	TRBJ1-2
TGTGCCAGCAGCTTGGCGGGAGTAAACACCGGGGAGCTGTTTTTT	CASSLAGVNTGELFF	.	.	TRBV5-4	TRBJ2-2
TGTGCCAGCAGTGAGTTACAGGGGGCGGGCACCGGGGAGCTGTTTTTT	CASSELQGAGTGELFF	TRBD1	.	TRBV25-1	TRBJ2-2
TGCAGCGTGGGACAGGGGTGGGAAAAACTGTTTTTT	CSVGQGWEKLFF	TRBD1	few	TRBV29-1	TRBJ1-4
TGTGCCAGCAGCCAAGGGACTAGCGGCACAGATACGCAGTATTTT	CASSQGTSGTDTQYF	TRBD2	once	TRBV7-9	TRBJ2-3
TGTGCCAGCAGTTTATCAGCTAACTATGGCTACACCTTC	CASSLSANYGYTF	.	.	TRBV28	TRBJ1-2
TGTGCCAGCAGCCTAGGGTCCGAGCAGTACTTC	CASSLGSEQYF	.	.	TRBV13	TRBJ2-7
TGTGCCAGCAGCTCCGGGGGGGTAGGAAACACCATATATTTT	CASSSGGVGNTIYF	.	.	TRBV7-2	TRBJ1-3
TGTGCCTGGAGTGTATGGGTGACTACCTACACAGATACGCAGTATTTT	CAWSVWVTTYTDTQYF	.	.	TRBV30	TRBJ2-3
TGTGCCAGCAGCCCGGGGCTTCCTAAAGAGACCCAGTACTTC	CASSPGLPKETQYF	.	.	TRBV5-4	TRBJ2-5
TGTGCCAGCGGTCATCTAAACACTGAAGCTTTCTTT	CASGHLNTEAFF	.	.	TRBV7-2	TRBJ1-1
TGTGCCAGCAGTCGACTTACCGGGGAGCTGTTTTTT	CASSRLTGELFF	.	.	TRBV5-6	TRBJ2-2
TGTGCCAGCAGTTCCTATAAAGGATCTGGAAACACCATATATTTT	CASSSYKGSGNTIYF	.	.	TRBV28	TRBJ1-3
TGTGCCATCAGCCCCCAGCTAGGGATAGACGAGCAGTACTTC	CAISPQLGIDEQYF	.	.	TRBV10-3	TRBJ2-7
TGTGCCAGCAGTGAAGCGGGAACGGGGGAACAGCCCCAGCATTTT	CASSEAGTGEQPQHF	.	.	TRBV6-1	TRBJ1-5
TGCAGCGTTTTACTCGGTGGCTACACCTTC	CSVLLGGYTF	.	.	TRBV29-1	TRBJ1-2
TGTGCCATCACTTTGACAGAAGACTATGGCTACACCTTC	CAITLTEDYGYTF	.	once	TRBV10-3	TRBJ1-2
TGCAGCGTTGATCGGCGGGAGAGATCGGATACGCAGTATTTT	CSVDRRERSDTQYF	TRBD2	.	TRBV29-1	TRBJ2-3